The next 23 T cell receptor beta chains were all read from a single sample in a study of T cell repertoires in cytomegalovirus infection. TCRdb ran MiXCR on the reads and lists one entry per CDR3 protein. This sample has 150,000 to 200,000 distinct CDR3 sequences; roughly 19% occur once, and the top ten carry around 3.1%. Sample: PBMCs. These TCRs come from a human donor in good health (CMV status not recorded). Some clones in this sample may be carry-over from other donors' samples.

The rearrangement joins TRBV2 to TRBJ1-5; D is unresolved. This CDR3 is built from 14 residues. Germline V CDR1 and CDR2: SNHLY, FYNNEI. V lost 6 bases and J 4 bases, leaving 13 bases between the germline ends. The CDR3 sequence is CASRGGGDNQPQHF. DNA for the CDR3: TGTGCCAGCAGGGGCGGAGGAGATAATCAGCCCCAGCATTTT.

This clonotype was detected ten times or more. The chain employs TRBV6-6 and TRBJ1-1; a possible D gene is TRBD1 (5 bases). This CDR3 region has 12 residues. Deletions cut 5 bases from V and 10 bases from J, with 14 bases between. Germline V CDR1 and CDR2: MNHNY, SVGAGI (reference sequence). CDR3 in amino acids: CASSDRRGRAFF. The CDR3 DNA reads as TGTGCCAGCAGTGACAGACGAGGTAGAGCTTTCTTT.

This clonotype was counted ten times or more. The chain employs TRBV5-6 and TRBJ1-4; D might be TRBD1 (6 bases). CDR1 and CDR2 from the germline V gene are SGHDT and YYEEEE. V gave up 2 bases and J gave up 7 bases, with 9 bases separating them. The CDR3 consists of 13 residues. In DNA form, the CDR3 reads TGTGCCAGCAGCTTACCGACAGGTGAAAAACTGTTTTTT. Protein: CASSLPTGEKLFF.

This clonotype appeared a single time. A much larger clone lies a single base off, so this may be a read error. CDR3 nucleotide sequence: TGTGCCGGCAGCTCCCGACCCGGCAATGAGCAGTTCTTC. Protein sequence: CAGSSRPGNEQFF. This chain links TRBV7-2 with TRBJ2-1; D is ambiguous. This CDR3 is 13 amino acids long. The V gene's germline CDR1 is SGHTA and CDR2 FQGNSA.

The chain recombines TRBV14 with TRBJ1-6; D uncertain. Germline V gives CDR1 SGHDN, CDR2 FVKESK. Trimming cost V 0 bases and J 1 base, with 7 bases left between them. The CDR3 totals 16 residues. The CDR3 coding sequence is TGTGCCAGCAGCCAAGATCCTGGTTCCTATAATTCACCCCTCCACTTT. Amino acid sequence: CASSQDPGSYNSPLHF. The entire variable domain, with the rest obtained from reference TRBV14 and TRBJ1-6, is as follows: EAGVTQFPSHSVIEKGQTVTLRCDPISGHDNLYWYRRVMGKEIKFLLHFVKESKQDESGMPNNRFLAERTGGTYSTLKVQPAELEDSGVYFCASSQDPGSYNSPLHFGNGTRLTVT.

The sample holds a few counts of this clonotype. The V call is TRBV11-2, the J call TRBJ2-2, with 9 bases that match TRBD1. In germline, CDR1 is SGHAT, CDR2 FQNNGV. Trimming took 5 bases from V and 4 from J; bases not matched to a gene: 8. This CDR3 is 16 amino acids long. CDR3 in DNA: TGTGCCAGCAGCCCGGACAGGGGCTTGGGCACCGGGGAGCTGTTTTTT. Translating it yields CASSPDRGLGTGELFF.

This chain joins TRBV2 and TRBJ1-5, with TRBD1 matching over 8 bases. Per germline, CDR1 SNHLY and CDR2 FYNNEI. V was pared by 6 bases and J by 2 bases, with 18 bases of the junction left unmatched. The CDR3 consists of 19 residues. CDR3 protein: CASSASRDRSIGGNQPQHF. In DNA form, the CDR3 reads TGTGCCAGCAGCGCATCCCGGGACAGGTCTATTGGAGGCAATCAGCCCCAGCATTTT.

The rearrangement uses TRBV5-6 and TRBJ1-2; the D gene is possibly TRBD1 (5 bases). CDR3 length: 14 amino acids. Trimming removed 3 bases from V and 5 bases from J, with 14 bases in between. From germline, CDR1 is SGHDT and CDR2 YYEEEE. The CDR3 sequence: CASSSAPGPYGYTF. CDR3 bases: TGTGCCAGCAGCTCGGCCCCGGGGCCTTATGGCTACACCTTC.

This clonotype was counted many times. The rearrangement uses TRBV7-2 and TRBJ2-4; D call uncertain. The CDR3 is 14 residues long. Germline values: CDR1 SGHTA, CDR2 FQGNSA. Trimming took off 1 base at V and 5 bases at J, with 9 bases between the two ends. The CDR3 reads CASSLVGTQNIQYF. Written as DNA, the CDR3 is TGTGCCAGCAGCTTAGTGGGCACCCAAAACATTCAGTACTTC.

The rearrangement links TRBV29-1 to TRBJ2-7, with 9 positions matching TRBD1. The length of the CDR3 is 13 residues. V lost 5 bases, J lost 3 bases, and 5 bases stayed unmatched. CDR1 is SQVTM, CDR2 ANQGSEA, per germline. The CDR3 region is CSVTGTGNYEQYF. In DNA, the CDR3 is TGCAGCGTTACCGGGACAGGGAACTACGAGCAGTACTTC.

CDR3 sequence: CASSPKLGANEQFF. The CDR3 DNA sequence: TGTGCCAGTAGTCCTAAGCTAGGGGCCAATGAGCAGTTCTTC. J is TRBJ2-1 and V is TRBV19; D is perhaps TRBD1 (5 bases). Trimming removed 5 bases at V and 6 bases at J, with 14 bases between. This CDR3 is 14 amino acids long. Germline CDR1 and CDR2: LNHDA and SQIVND (reference sequence).

This clonotype was observed at least ten times. V and J are TRBV7-9 and TRBJ1-2; D might be TRBD1 (5 bases). The length of the CDR3 is 15 residues. Germline V gives CDR1 SEHNR, CDR2 FQNEAQ (reference sequence). V lost 5 bases to trimming and J lost 2 bases, with 15 bases between them. The CDR3 loop reads CASSHTTAGNYGYTF. The CDR3 DNA reads as TGTGCCAGCAGCCATACGACAGCCGGAAACTATGGCTACACCTTC.

The CDR3 protein is CSAGLAGPTDTQYF. The CDR3 bases are TGCAGTGCAGGACTAGCGGGGCCCACAGATACGCAGTATTTT. The V call is TRBV20-1, the J call TRBJ2-3; TRBD2 agrees at 12 bases. Trimming removed 6 bases from V and 2 bases from J; junction bases left unmatched: 3. The CDR3 runs to 14 residues. Germline assignment: CDR1 DFQATT and CDR2 SNEGSKA (reference sequence).

This clonotype showed up just a few times. This chain uses TRBV20-1 with TRBJ2-2; D may be TRBD2 (5 bases). The CDR3 extends over 15 amino acids. The V gene's germline CDR1 is DFQATT and CDR2 SNEGSKA (reference sequence). V dropped 1 base and J dropped 0 bases, with 9 bases sitting between them. The CDR3 sequence is CSARASGANTGELFF. The CDR3 nucleotides read TGCAGTGCTAGAGCGAGCGGAGCGAACACCGGGGAGCTGTTTTTT.

This clonotype was counted a few times. The V gene is TRBV11-2, the J gene TRBJ2-1, with 8 bases fitting TRBD1. Germline CDR1 is SGHAT and CDR2 is FQNNGV. The CDR3 loop spans 15 amino acids. The J segment lost 8 bases and the V segment lost 5 bases, leaving 11 bases of the junction unmatched. This CDR3 is CASSPGQGVWDEQFF. The CDR3 DNA sequence: TGTGCCAGCAGCCCTGGACAGGGCGTCTGGGATGAGCAGTTCTTC.

This clonotype was seen a handful of times. The V call is TRBV20-1, the J call TRBJ1-2, with 11 bases identical to TRBD1. Germline-derived CDR1 and CDR2 are DFQATT and SNEGSKA (reference sequence). V was clipped by 6 bases and J by 2 bases; unmatched bases: 5. The CDR3 length is 14 residues. The CDR3 loop reads CSAKRTGGNYGYTF. The CDR3 region has the DNA TGCAGTGCCAAAAGGACAGGGGGCAACTATGGCTACACCTTC.

For the CDR3, the DNA is TGTGCCAGCAGTGAGCTAGCGGGGGCCCGCGGGTACAATGAGCAGTTCTTC. Translating gives CASSELAGARGYNEQFF. The rearrangement joins TRBV6-4 to TRBJ2-1; 10 bases fit TRBD2. With 3 bases clipped from V and 4 bases from J, the junction kept 9 bases outside the gene matches. Germline CDR1 reads MRHNA; CDR2 reads SNTAGT. The CDR3 is made up of 17 amino acids.

This clonotype was seen a few times. The chain joins TRBV20-1 to TRBJ2-4; no clear D gene. The CDR3 loop spans 12 amino acids. V was clipped by 3 bases and J by 4 bases, with 7 bases between them. Germline assignment: CDR1 DFQATT and CDR2 SNEGSKA (reference sequence). Here the CDR3 reads CSASRPKNIQYF. Written as DNA, the CDR3 is TGCAGTGCTAGTAGGCCTAAAAACATTCAGTACTTC.

The gene calls are TRBV29-1 and TRBJ2-1; perhaps TRBD1 as D (6 bases). The germline gives CDR1 SQVTM, CDR2 ANQGSEA. V lost 7 bases and J lost 3, with 19 bases in between. This CDR3 is 15 amino acids long. The CDR3 sequence: CSATGVEGGYNEQFF. The DNA of the CDR3 is TGCAGCGCAACCGGCGTGGAAGGGGGCTACAATGAGCAGTTCTTC.

In this sample, this clonotype turned up many times. The V and J genes are TRBV7-8 and TRBJ2-4; weak D call: TRBD2 (10 bases). The V and J ends lost 1 base and 5 bases respectively, with 27 bases between them. The germline CDR1 and CDR2 sequences are SGHVS and FQNEAQ. The CDR3 extends over 20 amino acids. The CDR3 DNA reads TGTGCCAGCAGCTTAGTTGGGACAGGGTTATTAGCGGGAGGTGAAAACATTCAGTACTTC. It yields the protein CASSLVGTGLLAGGENIQYF.

This clonotype was counted only a few times. The CDR3 region has the DNA TGCAGCGTTGTCCCGGATAACTATGGCTACACCTTC. Its translation is CSVVPDNYGYTF. The chain combines TRBV29-1 with TRBJ1-2; D gene ambiguous. The length of the CDR3 is 12 residues. Germline values: CDR1 SQVTM, CDR2 ANQGSEA. Trimming cost V 4 bases and J 1 base, with 7 bases left between them.

This clonotype was counted many times. The chain employs TRBV7-3 and TRBJ2-2; D uncertain. Germline values: CDR1 SGHTA, CDR2 FQGTGA. The CDR3 runs 16 residues. V was pared by 2 bases and J by 6 bases, with 16 bases between. CDR3 sequence reads: CASSLGQVLNAGELFF. The CDR3 coding sequence is TGTGCCAGCAGCTTAGGGCAGGTCCTGAATGCCGGGGAGCTGTTTTTT. Combining the CDR3 with reference TRBV7-3 and TRBJ2-2 gives the whole variable domain GAGVSQTPSNKVTEKGKYVELRCDPISGHTALYWYRQSLGQGPEFLIYFQGTGAADDSGLPNDRFFAVRPEGSVSTLKIQRTERGDSAVYLCASSLGQVLNAGELFFGEGSRLTVL.

This clonotype came up many times. V and J are TRBV7-8 and TRBJ1-2, with TRBD1 as a possible D gene (6 bases). Germline V gene lookup returns CDR1 SGHVS and CDR2 FQNEAQ. This CDR3 contains 12 residues. V lost 5 bases to trimming and J lost 8 bases, with 12 bases between them. The CDR3 protein is CASSGRGGGYTF. The CDR3 DNA sequence: TGTGCCAGCAGCGGCAGGGGCGGGGGCTACACCTTC.